The 5 T cell receptor beta chains in this list originate from one sample, sequenced in a study of cytomegalovirus exposure and HLA in healthy donors. Use of 60 Vbeta and 13 Jbeta primers characterized the PCR. The data were produced by immunoSEQ multiplex PCR, yet TCRdb's version contains in-frame clones alone and is incomplete. The repertoire holds 160,000 or so clones, over 75% seen once, with around 2.5% in the top ten. What was sequenced was PBMCs. The origin of the receptors is a man in his 60s in good health and CMV-seronegative.

J is TRBJ1-4 and V is TRBV7-8, with 8 bases that match TRBD1. Trimming at V came to 5 bases and at J to 3 bases, leaving 8 bases not matched to a gene. Germline values: CDR1 SGHVS, CDR2 FQNEAQ. The CDR3 is made up of 16 amino acids. The CDR3 coding sequence is TGTGCCAGCAGCCCCGGTGGACAGGGACCTAATGAAAAACTGTTTTTT. Encoded protein: CASSPGGQGPNEKLFF.

The chain has TRBV27 and TRBJ1-4, with 8 bases fitting TRBD1. Germline V gene sequence: CDR1 MNHEY, CDR2 SMNVEV (reference sequence). The CDR3 spans 13 residues. Unmatched junction bases numbered 2, after V lost 8 bases and J lost 3 bases. CDR3 nucleotide sequence: TGTGCCAGCCAGGGGGCAGCTAATGAAAAACTGTTTTTT. It yields the protein CASQGAANEKLFF.

This clone has a single count. The chain employs TRBV27 and TRBJ2-7; 10 positions agree with TRBD2. Germline trimming cut 6 bases from V and 2 bases from J; bases unmatched to any gene: 4. CDR1 MNHEY and CDR2 SMNVEV come from the germline V gene (reference sequence). The CDR3 runs to 14 residues. CDR3 in amino acids: CASRRTSGPYEQYF. In DNA form, the CDR3 reads TGTGCCAGCAGGAGGACTAGCGGCCCCTACGAGCAGTACTTC.

V usage is TRBV11-2 and J usage is TRBJ2-7; D gene uncertain. Trimming removed 2 bases at V and 3 bases at J, with 8 bases between. In germline, CDR1 is SGHAT, CDR2 FQNNGV. The CDR3 extends over 13 amino acids. CDR3 sequence (DNA): TGTGCCAGCAGCTTAAGTTCGGGCTACGAGCAGTACTTC. This codes for CASSLSSGYEQYF.

The chain has TRBV18 and TRBJ2-2; a possible D gene is TRBD1 (5 bases). Trimming left V 1 base short and J 2 bases short, with 11 bases between. The CDR3 loop spans 16 amino acids. From germline, CDR1 is KGHSH and CDR2 LQKENI. The CDR3 bases are TGTGCCAGCTCACCACGGGCGACAGACAACACCGGGGAGCTGTTTTTT. The encoded protein is CASSPRATDNTGELFF.